The clone carrying this TCR beta chain was seen at least ten times. Its antigen is unidentified. Construction of TCR beta libraries was performed using quantitative 5'-RACE with molecular barcodes. Each CDR3 protein gets one entry after TCRdb re-called the 5' RACE reads with MiXCR. Here the sample spans under 300,000 distinct CDR3 sequences, approximately 12% being singletons. This specimen comes from a study of CD8 T cells in ankylosing spondylitis. Findings of the study overall: A motif in TCR beta, a set of roughly 8 highly homologous variants, appeared characteristic of ankylosing spondylitis blood. From matched ankylosing spondylitis synovial fluid, disease-linked clones were reportedly recovered at significantly enriched levels. Past research had described some motif variants in reactive arthritis synovial fluid and blood.

This CDR3 is built from 14 residues. The germline V gene encodes CDR1 MNHEY and CDR2 SVGAGI. The V end lost 4 bases, the J end lost 0 bases, and 9 bases lay between the germline ends. The receptor was isolated from a male donor with ankylosing spondylitis or in good health (not recorded which). This sequence joins TRBV6-5 and TRBJ1-1; D is unresolved. The specimen sequenced was blood, either unsorted or a sorted T cell fraction (not recorded which). Here the CDR3 DNA reads TGTGCCAGCAGTTGGACTAGTATGAACACTGAAGCTTTCTTT. It translates to CASSWTSMNTEAFF.